Listed below are T cell receptor beta chains from one sample, sequenced in a study of blood T cell repertoires in COVID-19. Sequenced by immunoSEQ multiplex PCR; TCRdb stores in-frame clones only, minus some. Among 150,000 or so clones listed, approximately 83% were seen once. Sequencing was carried out using PBMCs or T cells enriched from blood (not recorded which). These TCRs come from a man between 65 and 79 years old who had been exposed to COVID-19. Both conserved end residues are part of each CDR3. For some rows the clone size is stated as once, few or many, or as a class when expanded; others skip it.

J gene	clone size	V gene	CDR3 protein
TRBJ2-5	once	TRBV29-1	CSVAPGETTQETQYF
TRBJ1-2	once	TRBV2	CASSDSQGYYGYTF
TRBJ2-7	few	TRBV2	CASTGLAVQAYEQYF
TRBJ1-6	NA	TRBV30	CAWSAHGGDSPLHF
TRBJ1-1	NA	TRBV10-3	CATRGQGNTEAFF
TRBJ2-1	NA	TRBV29-1	CSVLRYNEQFF
TRBJ2-7	NA	TRBV6-6	CASSPTGSGAYEQYF
TRBJ1-1	NA	TRBV7-6	CASSLVEDLQNTEAFF
TRBJ1-2	NA	TRBV25-1	CASSLGQRTYGYTF
TRBJ1-1	NA	TRBV30	CAWSETTGMRTEAFF
TRBJ1-2	NA	TRBV4-3	CASSQGTPSYGYTF
TRBJ2-7	NA	TRBV4-3	CASSQDLGTRIGEQYF
TRBJ1-1	NA	TRBV6-5	CASHSPGALNTEAFF
TRBJ2-7	NA	TRBV21-1	CASSQGVHEQYF
TRBJ2-5	NA	TRBV9	CASSARQWETQYF
TRBJ1-4	NA	TRBV11-1	CASSLDLETEKLFF
TRBJ1-1	few	TRBV20-1	CSASASSTGNTEAFF
TRBJ1-1	NA	TRBV5-1	CASSPRDRGLAGAFF
TRBJ1-1	few	TRBV20-1	CSASVPGIVTEAFF
TRBJ1-6	once	TRBV3-1/TRBV3-2	CASSFFDRANNSPLHF
TRBJ1-3	NA	TRBV6-5	CASSYSTGSGNTIYF
TRBJ2-3	NA	TRBV11-2	CASRSRLAGGTDTQYF
TRBJ2-1	NA	TRBV9	CASSPLGQNNNEQFF
TRBJ2-3	NA	TRBV6-5	CASSGTGKDTQYF
TRBJ2-7	few	TRBV30	CAWRLGGGAGGYEQYF
TRBJ2-1	NA	TRBV28	CASSSATGGNYNEQFF
TRBJ2-6	NA	TRBV19	CASSIVGTGGAGANVLTF
TRBJ2-7	NA	TRBV6-5	CASGPDSYEQYF
TRBJ2-7	NA	TRBV30	CAWSPGTGFYEQYF
TRBJ2-7	NA	TRBV2	CASSPHEVAGSTEQYF
TRBJ2-3	NA	TRBV21-1	CASRSLGTDTQYF
TRBJ2-6	once	TRBV5-1	CASSPTGLGANVLTF
TRBJ1-1	NA	TRBV3-1/TRBV3-2	CASSQEFGQARRKAFF
TRBJ2-5	NA	TRBV27	CASSLEGTPAQETQYF
TRBJ2-1	NA	TRBV14	CASMTSGLAENRVVMNEQFF
TRBJ1-3	NA	TRBV7-9	CASSASRVGNTIYF
TRBJ1-1	NA	TRBV28	CASSLWQGATEAFF
TRBJ1-1	NA	TRBV7-2	CASSLARRNTEAFF
TRBJ2-1	NA	TRBV25-1	CASSSGTGVYNEQFF
TRBJ1-1	NA	TRBV7-2	CASSLDWSEAFF
TRBJ1-1	NA	TRBV11-2	CASSFGTGGGTEAFF
TRBJ1-6	NA	TRBV28	CASSSYRGINSPLHF
TRBJ2-6	NA	TRBV5-1	CASSLMASGANVLTF
TRBJ2-7	NA	TRBV4-3	CASSRSGRRDEQYF
TRBJ2-4	NA	TRBV7-2	CASSSNPRTAKNIQYF
TRBJ2-3	NA	TRBV5-4	CASSLGNTDTQYF
TRBJ1-4	NA	TRBV6-5	CASTRDTSGGKLFF